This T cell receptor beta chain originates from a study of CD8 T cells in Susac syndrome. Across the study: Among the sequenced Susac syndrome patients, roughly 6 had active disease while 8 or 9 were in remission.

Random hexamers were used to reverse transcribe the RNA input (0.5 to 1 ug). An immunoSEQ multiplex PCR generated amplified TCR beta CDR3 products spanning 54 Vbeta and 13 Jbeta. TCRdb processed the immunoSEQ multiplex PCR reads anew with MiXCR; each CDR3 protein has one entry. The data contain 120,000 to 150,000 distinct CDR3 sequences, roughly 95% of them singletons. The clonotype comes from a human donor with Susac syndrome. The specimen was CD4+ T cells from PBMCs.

CDR3 in amino acids: CASSLALDNEQFF. CDR3 DNA sequence: TGTGCCAGCAGTTTAGCGCTTGACAATGAGCAGTTCTTC. The chain uses TRBV12-3 or TRBV12-4 and TRBJ2-1; D not resolved. V was shortened by 0 bases and J by 5 bases, with 5 bases between the two germline ends. CDR3 size: 13 residues.